The 17 T cell receptor beta chains listed next were all sequenced from one sample in a study of PD-1 blockade in mismatch repair-deficient tumors. Assay: immunoSEQ multiplex PCR; the TCRdb copy retains only in-frame clones and omits some. The table lists 85,000 to 130,000 clones, 65% to 85% of them singletons. The sample here was peripheral blood, taken approximately 35 weeks after starting pembrolizumab. The receptors come from an adult with mismatch repair-deficient cancer.

The rearrangement links TRBV6-1 to TRBJ2-7; 11 positions agree with TRBD2. After removal of 5 bases from V and 5 bases from J, the junction contained 8 bases not matched to a gene. This CDR3 contains 15 residues. CDR1 is MNHNS, CDR2 SASEGT, per germline. The CDR3 nucleotides are TGTGCCAGCAGTTTAGCGGGAGGGCCGGGGGACGAGCAGTACTTC. Translation gives CASSLAGGPGDEQYF.

This chain links TRBV6-5 with TRBJ2-3; D gene ambiguous. The CDR3 loop spans 16 amino acids. Germline CDR1 reads MNHEY; CDR2 reads SVGAGI. With 4 bases removed from V and 3 bases from J, the gap between germline ends came to 17 bases. CDR3 loop: CASSSNSVSVTDTQYF. CDR3 DNA: TGTGCCAGCAGTTCCAATTCTGTATCGGTGACAGATACGCAGTATTTT.

The chain carries TRBV28 and TRBJ2-7; D gene ambiguous. Germline V gene sequence: CDR1 MDHEN, CDR2 SYDVKM. The V and J ends lost 1 base and 5 bases respectively, with 15 bases between them. This CDR3 comprises 15 residues. DNA of the CDR3: TGTGCCAGCAGTTTATTGACTTCTGGAATGGACGAGCAGTACTTC. Amino acids: CASSLLTSGMDEQYF. Full variable domain (missing parts from reference TRBV28 and TRBJ2-7): DVKVTQSSRYLVKRTGEKVFLECVQDMDHENMFWYRQDPGLGLRLIYFSYDVKMKEKGDIPEGYSVSREKKERFSLILESASTNQTSMYLCASSLLTSGMDEQYFGPGTRLTVT.

The J gene is TRBJ2-3, the V gene TRBV9; no reliable D call. The CDR3 contains 15 residues. The V end lost 0 bases, the J end lost 1 base, and 9 bases lay between the germline ends. In germline, CDR1 is SGDLS, CDR2 YYNGEE. In nucleotides, the CDR3 is TGTGCCAGCAGCGTAGTAGGGCGGCGCACAGATACGCAGTATTTT. It translates to CASSVVGRRTDTQYF. Combining the CDR3 with reference TRBV9 and TRBJ2-3 gives the whole variable domain DSGVTQTPKHLITATGQRVTLRCSPRSGDLSVYWYQQSLDQGLQFLIQYYNGEERAKGNILERFSAQQFPDLHSELNLSSLELGDSALYFCASSVVGRRTDTQYFGPGTRLTVL.

The chain employs TRBV2 and TRBJ1-4; no clear D gene. V was clipped by 5 bases and J by 0 bases, with 7 bases between them. CDR1 is SNHLY, CDR2 FYNNEI, per germline. This CDR3 spans 14 amino acids. The CDR3 is CASSFQTTNEKLFF. For the CDR3, the DNA is TGTGCCAGCAGTTTCCAGACAACTAATGAAAAACTGTTTTTT.

V and J are TRBV30 and TRBJ1-5; tentative D call: TRBD1 (5 bases). Germline loops: CDR1 GTSNPN, CDR2 SVGIG (reference sequence). The CDR3 consists of 13 residues. V lost 1 base and J lost 4, with 8 bases in between. The CDR3: CAWSEGVNQPQHF. The CDR3 DNA is TGTGCCTGGAGTGAAGGGGTAAATCAGCCCCAGCATTTT.

This clone has just a few counts. V usage is TRBV19 and J usage is TRBJ1-2; no reliable D call. The CDR3 sequence is 14 residues long. The germline gives CDR1 LNHDA, CDR2 SQIVND (reference sequence). V was shortened by 3 bases and J by 8 bases, with 16 bases between the two germline ends. The CDR3 coding sequence is TGTGCCAGTAGTATGTCCCCACGAAGCGGGGGCTACACCTTC. Translation gives CASSMSPRSGGYTF.

The chain links TRBV19 to TRBJ2-7, with no clear D. The V gene lost 6 bases and the J gene lost 4 bases, with 16 bases spanning the gap. Germline V gene lookup returns CDR1 LNHDA and CDR2 SQIVND (reference sequence). The CDR3 covers 14 residues. DNA of the CDR3: TGTGCCAGTAGGACCGGAGACATCAATTACGAGCAGTACTTC. It encodes CASRTGDINYEQYF.

The gene calls are TRBV7-9 and TRBJ1-1; TRBD1 agrees at 11 bases. Germline V gives CDR1 SEHNR, CDR2 FQNEAQ (reference sequence). V lost 1 base and J lost 5; bases outside the gene matches: 9. The CDR3 runs to 17 residues. This CDR3 reads CASSLGGQGARRTEAFF. The CDR3 nucleotides read TGTGCCAGCAGCTTAGGAGGACAGGGGGCGCGGCGAACTGAAGCTTTCTTT.

The chain uses TRBV10-3 and TRBJ1-1; 8 bases match TRBD1. V was clipped by 3 bases and J by 1 base; unmatched bases: 4. This CDR3 spans 15 amino acids. CDR1 is ENHRY and CDR2 is SYGVKD in the germline V gene. Written as DNA, the CDR3 is TGTGCCATCAGTGATTCCGACAGGGGGAACACTGAAGCTTTCTTT. It encodes CAISDSDRGNTEAFF.

This chain connects TRBV27 to TRBJ1-2; 12 bases line up with TRBD1. This CDR3 is 17 amino acids long. V lost 6 bases to trimming and J lost 2 bases; unmatched junction nucleotides: 10. Germline CDR1 reads MNHEY; CDR2 reads SMNVEV (reference sequence). The DNA for the CDR3 is TGTGCCAGCAGGCGATCCGGGACAGGGGGCTCCAACTATGGCTACACCTTC. It codes for CASRRSGTGGSNYGYTF.

The chain couples TRBV2 to TRBJ1-5; no definite D call. CDR1 and CDR2 from the germline V gene are SNHLY and FYNNEI. V was pared by 2 bases and J by 3 bases, with 11 bases between. CDR3 length: 15 amino acids. CDR3 region: CASSESSGINQPQHF. The CDR3 coding sequence is TGTGCCAGCAGTGAAAGTTCCGGGATCAATCAGCCCCAGCATTTT. Filled out from reference TRBV2 and TRBJ1-5, the complete variable domain reads EPEVTQTPSHQVTQMGQEVILRCVPISNHLYFYWYRQILGQKVEFLVSFYNNEISEKSEIFDDQFSVERPDGSNFTLKIRSTKLEDSAMYFCASSESSGINQPQHFGDGTRLSIL.

This clone was found once. The rearrangement uses TRBV20-1 and TRBJ2-5; D unclear. Germline CDR1 is DFQATT and CDR2 is SNEGSKA (reference sequence). CDR3 length: 11 amino acids. V was clipped by 3 bases and J by 0 bases, with 2 bases between them. The CDR3 coding sequence is TGCAGTGCTAGGTACCAAGAGACCCAGTACTTC. It is translated as CSARYQETQYF.

This clone has more than one count but fewer than ten. The V and J genes are TRBV10-2 and TRBJ1-1; a possible D gene is TRBD1 (6 bases). Trimming took off 10 bases at V and 3 bases at J, with 15 bases between the two ends. Germline V CDR1 and CDR2: WSHSY, SAAADI. This CDR3 has 13 residues. The CDR3 loop reads CAITGTSDTEAFF. CDR3 coding DNA: TGCGCCATAACAGGGACGAGCGACACTGAAGCTTTCTTT.

The chain recombines TRBV27 with TRBJ1-3; D is perhaps TRBD1 (5 bases). With 10 bases removed from V and 0 bases from J, the gap between germline ends came to 16 bases. CDR1 is MNHEY and CDR2 is SMNVEV in the germline V gene (reference sequence). This CDR3 is built from 15 residues. The CDR3 DNA reads as TGTGCCACCGGACCTTCGGGGCTCTCTGGAAACACCATATATTTT. Protein product: CATGPSGLSGNTIYF.

The rearrangement joins TRBV19 to TRBJ2-5; 8 bases are shared with TRBD1. J gave up 5 bases and V 5 bases, and 7 bases lay outside the gene matches. CDR1 is LNHDA and CDR2 is SQIVND in the germline V gene (reference sequence). The CDR3 covers 14 residues. The CDR3 DNA reads as TGTGCCAGTAGTGAGGGACAGGTCGGGGAGACCCAGTACTTC. This translates into CASSEGQVGETQYF.

The chain couples TRBV5-1 to TRBJ2-3; D may be TRBD1 or TRBD2 (5 bases each). Germline CDR1 reads SGHRS; CDR2 reads YFSETQ. V was pared by 4 bases and J by 1 base, with 10 bases between. This CDR3 contains 14 residues. This chain's CDR3 is CASSDGDRTDTQYF. CDR3 nucleotide sequence: TGCGCCAGCAGCGACGGGGACCGCACAGATACGCAGTATTTT. The entire variable domain, with the rest obtained from reference TRBV5-1 and TRBJ2-3, is as follows: KAGVTQTPRYLIKTRGQQVTLSCSPISGHRSVSWYQQTPGQGLQFLFEYFSETQRNKGNFPGRFSGRQFSNSRSEMNVSTLELGDSALYLCASSDGDRTDTQYFGPGTRLTVL.